The 9 T cell receptor beta chains below all came from one sample that was sequenced in a study of T cell changes during pregnancy in multiple sclerosis. TCRdb keeps only in-frame clones here, not all; method: immunoSEQ multiplex PCR. Of approximately 100,000 clones detected, about 89% appear once; the ten largest clones hold roughly 1.5%. The material was peripheral blood, obtained before pregnancy. These receptors came from a female donor with multiple sclerosis, enrolled in a pregnancy study.

The chain joins TRBV30 to TRBJ2-5; 11 bases map to TRBD2. The CDR3 consists of 15 residues. Germline values: CDR1 GTSNPN, CDR2 SVGIG (reference sequence). J was trimmed by 3 bases and V by 2 bases; bases with no gene match: 5. For the CDR3, the DNA is TGTGCCTGGAGTCTGGTAGCGGGAGGGAAAGAGACCCAGTACTTC. Translation gives CAWSLVAGGKETQYF.

The V gene is TRBV7-2, the J gene TRBJ2-1; 11 bases align to TRBD2. This CDR3 region has 19 residues. Trimming cost V 5 bases and J 7 bases; bases outside gene matches: 19. CDR1 is SGHTA, CDR2 FQGNSA, per germline. The CDR3 bases are TGTGCCAGCAGCGAGAGATTGTCTAGCGGGAGGCTTAGGAGGAATGAGCAGTTCTTC. This encodes CASSERLSSGRLRRNEQFF. Full variable domain (outside the CDR3, taken from reference TRBV7-2 and TRBJ2-1): GAGVSQSPSNKVTEKGKDVELRCDPISGHTALYWYRQSLGQGLEFLIYFQGNSAPDKSGLPSDRFSAERTGGSVSTLTIQRTQQEDSAVYLCASSERLSSGRLRRNEQFFGPGTRLTVL.

The rearrangement joins TRBV19 to TRBJ2-1, with 7 bases fitting TRBD1. Losses at the gene ends were 3 bases for V and 10 bases for J; bases not matched to a gene: 9. The CDR3 loop spans 14 amino acids. Germline loops: CDR1 LNHDA, CDR2 SQIVND (reference sequence). The CDR3 DNA is TGTGCCAGTAGTATCCCGGGACAGAAAAGAGAGCAGTTCTTC. This gives the protein CASSIPGQKREQFF.

The CDR3 sequence is CASSIKTSGIFSYNEQFF. The CDR3 nucleotides read TGTGCCAGTAGTATCAAGACTAGCGGGATCTTCTCCTACAATGAGCAGTTCTTC. The chain is built from TRBV19 and TRBJ2-1; 11 bases line up with TRBD2. CDR3 length equals 18 residues. CDR1 is LNHDA, CDR2 SQIVND, per germline (reference sequence). After removal of 3 bases from V and 0 bases from J, the junction contained 7 bases not matched to a gene.

The rearrangement uses TRBV6-1 and TRBJ1-5; 12 positions match TRBD1. This CDR3 is built from 15 residues. The junction had 6 bases not matched to a gene; V was cut back by 6 bases and J by 6 bases. Germline values: CDR1 MNHNS, CDR2 SASEGT. The CDR3 protein is CASSPGTGGRQPQHF. The CDR3 DNA follows: TGTGCCAGCAGCCCCGGGACAGGGGGCCGTCAGCCCCAGCATTTT.

This sequence joins TRBV11-2 and TRBJ1-2; TRBD1 might be the D (5 bases). The CDR3 runs 15 residues. V shed 2 bases and J shed 4 bases, with 14 bases lying between them. Germline CDR1 is SGHAT and CDR2 is FQNNGV. The CDR3 protein is CASSLRQGTTYGYTF. CDR3 nucleotide sequence: TGTGCCAGCAGCTTAAGGCAGGGCACCACCTATGGCTACACCTTC.

V is TRBV7-9 and J is TRBJ2-5, with a possible D match to TRBD2 (5 bases). This CDR3 has 11 amino acids. V was shortened by 5 bases and J by 10 bases, with 11 bases between the two germline ends. The germline V gene encodes CDR1 SEHNR and CDR2 FQNEAQ (reference sequence). The CDR3 region is CASSPDGNQYF. CDR3 DNA sequence: TGTGCCAGCAGCCCCGACGGGAACCAGTACTTC.

This clone showed up just once. The rearrangement joins TRBV6-1 to TRBJ2-1; 7 bases fit TRBD1. This CDR3 has 16 amino acids. Germline CDR1 MNHNS, CDR2 SASEGT. Trimming removed 4 bases from V and 7 bases from J; junction bases left unmatched: 13. The CDR3 reads CASSGASGTVRNEQFF. The CDR3 DNA is TGTGCCAGCAGTGGAGCTTCCGGGACAGTGAGGAATGAGCAGTTCTTC.

V gene TRBV5-1 combines with J gene TRBJ1-2, with 8 positions matching TRBD1. Germline V gene sequence: CDR1 SGHRS, CDR2 YFSETQ. The ends lost 2 bases at V and 0 bases at J; junction bases unmatched: 6. The CDR3 runs to 16 residues. In DNA form, the CDR3 reads TGCGCCAGCAGCTTAGGGACAGGAACGACTAACTATGGCTACACCTTC. Translating it yields CASSLGTGTTNYGYTF.